This passage covers 27 T cell receptor beta chains from one sample sequenced in a study of shared clonotypes between healthy human individuals (dated by TCRdb to between 2020 and 2021). Libraries were made using the immunoSEQ multiplex PCR assay. Entries here come from immuneACCESS through TCRdb and include only in-frame sequences with V and J called. Some clones fail to appear in such tables; in the studies checked, an unresolved V gene covers under half of the shortfall, and the cause of the remainder is unknown. For this sample the table gives around 1,100,000 clones, of which around three quarters were detected only once. The ten biggest clones cover almost 0.9% of the sample. Sequencing input: memory CD4+ T cells from PBMCs. The label giving this sample's cell subset or site can be read as: CD45RA-negative fraction. Every receptor here comes from a young man in good health. Some clones in this sample may be carry-over from other donors' samples.

CDR3 amino acids: CASSPIDGPSGNTIYF. Written as DNA, the CDR3 is TGTGCCAGCTCACCCATAGACGGTCCCTCTGGAAACACCATATATTTT. J is TRBJ1-3 and V is TRBV18, with no clear D. Germline V gives CDR1 KGHSH, CDR2 LQKENI. The CDR3 consists of 16 residues. The germline V and J ends were trimmed by 3 bases and 0 bases, with 12 bases remaining between them.

The chain joins TRBV7-9 to TRBJ1-2, with D unresolved. There are 17 residues in the CDR3. From germline, CDR1 is SEHNR and CDR2 FQNEAQ (reference sequence). Trimming cost V 6 bases and J 7 bases, with 27 bases left between them. The CDR3 region has the DNA TGTGCCAGCAGAACGATAGCGGTCGGGAAATGGTTCGGTGGCTACACCTTC. Residues: CASRTIAVGKWFGGYTF.

The V and J genes are TRBV6-5 and TRBJ1-2; 9 positions agree with TRBD1. CDR3 length: 15 residues. Germline loops: CDR1 MNHEY, CDR2 SVGAGI. V shed 0 bases and J 5 bases; nucleotides not matched to a gene: 4. DNA of the CDR3: TGTGCCAGCAGTTACTCGGGACAGGGTCTTTATGGCTACACCTTC. It is translated as CASSYSGQGLYGYTF.

There are a few counts of this clone. J is TRBJ2-5 and V is TRBV29-1, with 9 bases that match TRBD1. The J call may be incorrect, as the DNA end agrees better with TRBJ2-7. The germline V gene encodes CDR1 SQVTM and CDR2 ANQGSEA. This CDR3 has 12 amino acids. CDR3 amino acids: CSAGQGSHEQYF. CDR3 nucleotides: TGCAGCGCGGGACAGGGTTCCCACGAGCAGTACTTC.

The gene calls are TRBV14 and TRBJ1-1; D ambiguous. V was trimmed by 4 bases and J by 6 bases, leaving 21 bases between them. Germline V gene data show CDR1 as SGHDN and CDR2 as FVKESK. This CDR3 spans 16 amino acids. Written as DNA, the CDR3 is TGTGCCAGCAGCCCGACGGAGGGAGGGAAAGGCGCTGAAGCTTTCTTT. Translation: CASSPTEGGKGAEAFF. Full variable domain (outside the CDR3, taken from reference TRBV14 and TRBJ1-1): EAGVTQFPSHSVIEKGQTVTLRCDPISGHDNLYWYRRVMGKEIKFLLHFVKESKQDESGMPNNRFLAERTGGTYSTLKVQPAELEDSGVYFCASSPTEGGKGAEAFFGQGTRLTVV.

There are a few counts of this clone. V gene TRBV7-2 combines with J gene TRBJ2-3; no firm D call. V lost 5 bases and J lost 11, with 11 bases in between. The CDR3 length is 11 residues. Germline loops: CDR1 SGHTA, CDR2 FQGNSA. CDR3 residues: CASSPWIKQYF. The DNA for the CDR3 is TGTGCCAGCAGCCCATGGATCAAGCAGTATTTT.

The genes are TRBV7-9 and TRBJ2-5, with unresolved D. CDR1 SEHNR and CDR2 FQNEAQ come from the germline V gene (reference sequence). The CDR3 is 11 amino acids. The ends were cut back, 5 bases at V and 5 bases at J, with 6 bases in the middle. The CDR3 DNA sequence: TGTGCCAGCAGCCTCTGGGAGACCCAGTACTTC. Its protein product is CASSLWETQYF. The complete variable domain, with remaining parts taken from reference TRBV7-9 and TRBJ2-5, reads DTGVSQNPRHKITKRGQNVTFRCDPISEHNRLYWYRQTLGQGPEFLTYFQNEAQLEKSRLLSDRFSAERPKGSFSTLEIQRTEQGDSAMYLCASSLWETQYFGPGTRLLVL.

The genes are TRBV10-2 and TRBJ2-7; 10 positions match TRBD1. CDR1 and CDR2 (germline): WSHSY, SAAADI. Losses at the gene ends were 5 bases for V and 2 bases for J; bases not matched to a gene: 9. This CDR3 spans 16 amino acids. CDR3 loop: CASSPPRGQGAYEQYF. The CDR3 DNA reads as TGCGCCAGCAGTCCCCCGCGAGGACAGGGGGCCTACGAGCAGTACTTC.

This clone was detected only a few times. The chain employs TRBV14 and TRBJ2-1; 9 bases align to TRBD2. With 3 bases clipped from V and 6 bases from J, the junction kept 6 bases outside the gene matches. The germline V gene encodes CDR1 SGHDN and CDR2 FVKESK. The CDR3 totals 15 residues. The CDR3 loop is CASSQWTSDINEQFF. CDR3 in DNA: TGTGCCAGCAGCCAGTGGACTAGCGATATCAATGAGCAGTTCTTC. Full variable domain (remainder filled in from reference TRBV14 and TRBJ2-1): EAGVTQFPSHSVIEKGQTVTLRCDPISGHDNLYWYRRVMGKEIKFLLHFVKESKQDESGMPNNRFLAERTGGTYSTLKVQPAELEDSGVYFCASSQWTSDINEQFFGPGTRLTVL.

CDR3 nucleotides: TGTGCCAGCAAGGCAGGGCGGAACACTGAAGCTTTCTTT. This codes for CASKAGRNTEAFF. The chain is built from TRBV6-4 and TRBJ1-1, with a tentative D call TRBD1 (5 bases). Germline V gene lookup returns CDR1 MRHNA and CDR2 SNTAGT. Trimming shortened V by 7 bases and J by 1 base, and 10 bases separated the two germline ends. This CDR3 region has 13 residues.

The chain carries TRBV21-1 and TRBJ2-5; the table's TRBD1 call for D was not verified on the DNA. TRBV21-1 counts as a pseudogene. The CDR3 consists of 17 residues. For the CDR3, the DNA is TGTGCCAGCCGTTACCATCCTCGACAGGGGGCGGGGGAGACCCAGTACTTC. Translated, it gives CASRYHPRQGAGETQYF.

CDR3: CASSLVGTSGRFTDTQYF. For the CDR3, the DNA is TGTGCCAGCAGCTTAGTGGGGACTAGCGGGAGGTTCACAGATACGCAGTATTTT. The genes are TRBV7-2 and TRBJ2-3; 15 positions match TRBD2. From germline, CDR1 is SGHTA and CDR2 FQGNSA. The junction had 4 bases not matched to a gene; V was cut back by 1 base and J by 2 bases. The CDR3 contains 18 residues.

Ten or more counts support this clone. The V call is TRBV7-9, the J call TRBJ2-7; no definite D call. V lost 1 base, J lost 6 bases, and 13 bases lay in between. Germline V gives CDR1 SEHNR, CDR2 FQNEAQ (reference sequence). CDR3 length equals 14 residues. The CDR3 DNA sequence: TGTGCCAGCAGCTTAGATTTCCGTGTTAGCGAGCAGTACTTC. This codes for CASSLDFRVSEQYF.

The CDR3 region is CASSPGGDTQYF. Written as DNA, the CDR3 is TGTGCCAGCAGCCCGGGGGGGGATACGCAGTATTTT. V is TRBV7-2 and J is TRBJ2-3; TRBD2 aligns across 8 bases. Germline V CDR1 and CDR2: SGHTA, FQGNSA. The V segment lost 5 bases and the J segment 6 bases; nucleotides outside the gene matches: 1. The CDR3 is 12 residues long.

The genes are TRBV6-4 and TRBJ1-2; D uncertain. From germline, CDR1 is MRHNA and CDR2 SNTAGT. The CDR3 is 15 amino acids. The V and J ends lost 0 bases and 5 bases respectively, with 13 bases between them. The CDR3 sequence: CASSDSSAGEYGYTF. CDR3 DNA sequence: TGTGCCAGCAGTGACTCTAGCGCGGGTGAATATGGCTACACCTTC.

This chain connects TRBV18 to TRBJ1-5, with 9 nucleotides matching TRBD1. CDR3 length: 15 amino acids. V dropped 1 base and J dropped 7; count of bases not matched to a gene: 5. Germline CDR1 KGHSH, CDR2 LQKENI. CDR3 amino acids: CASSPLQGAGQPQHF. In nucleotides, the CDR3 is TGTGCCAGCTCACCACTACAGGGGGCCGGACAGCCCCAGCATTTT.

V is TRBV15 and J is TRBJ2-1, with TRBD2 identical over 8 bases. This CDR3 is 15 amino acids long. Losses at the gene ends were 8 bases for V and 7 bases for J; bases not matched to a gene: 13. Germline loops: CDR1 LNHNV, CDR2 YYDKDF (reference sequence). CDR3 nucleotide sequence: TGTGCCACCTCAGGTTCGGCGGGAGGACGGAATGAGCAGTTCTTC. Protein product: CATSGSAGGRNEQFF. Filled out from reference TRBV15 and TRBJ2-1, the complete variable domain reads DAMVIQNPRYQVTQFGKPVTLSCSQTLNHNVMYWYQQKSSQAPKLLFHYYDKDFNNEADTPDNFQSRRPNTSFCFLDIRSPGLGDTAMYLCATSGSAGGRNEQFFGPGTRLTVL.

J is TRBJ1-5 and V is TRBV28, with D tentatively TRBD1 (6 bases). CDR1 is MDHEN, CDR2 SYDVKM, per germline. The ends were cut back, 7 bases at V and 5 bases at J, with 12 bases in the middle. This CDR3 has 13 residues. This CDR3 reads CASTTGMYQPQHF. In nucleotides, the CDR3 is TGTGCCAGCACAACAGGGATGTATCAGCCCCAGCATTTT.

The chain combines TRBV30 with TRBJ1-4; weak D call: TRBD1 (5 bases). This CDR3 has 15 residues. V was cut by 1 base and J by 7 bases, with 16 bases left in between. Germline V gene data show CDR1 as GTSNPN and CDR2 as SVGIG (reference sequence). The CDR3 nucleotides are TGTGCCTGGAGTGGGGGGGGTACGGTGGCTGAAAAACTGTTTTTT. It yields the protein CAWSGGGTVAEKLFF.

This clone was counted once. The rearrangement uses TRBV6-5 and TRBJ2-2, with 10 bases lining up with TRBD2. Germline V gene sequence: CDR1 MNHEY, CDR2 SVGAGI. There are 16 residues in the CDR3. V shed 4 bases, J shed 2 bases, and the junction held 4 bases outside the gene matches. CDR3 sequence: CASSFPSGSNTGELFF. Written as DNA, the CDR3 is TGTGCCAGCAGTTTTCCTAGCGGGAGTAACACCGGGGAGCTGTTTTTT.

This clone was seen a handful of times. This chain links TRBV28 with TRBJ1-5; D is uncertain. The CDR3 covers 16 residues. Germline V CDR1 and CDR2: MDHEN, SYDVKM. V was clipped by 1 base and J by 2 bases, with 12 bases between them. The DNA for the CDR3 is TGTGCCAGCAGTTTATCGTACGGTGTGGGCAATCAGCCCCAGCATTTT. Translating gives CASSLSYGVGNQPQHF.

The chain employs TRBV5-4 and TRBJ1-2; D ambiguous. Germline-derived CDR1 and CDR2 are SGHNT and YYREEE (reference sequence). V lost 2 bases, J lost 2 bases, and 7 bases lay in between. The CDR3 runs 13 residues. DNA of the CDR3: TGTGCCAGCAGCTTTGACGGAAACTATGGCTACACCTTC. This codes for CASSFDGNYGYTF. Together with reference TRBV5-4 and TRBJ1-2, the CDR3 gives the full variable domain: ETGVTQSPTHLIKTRGQQVTLRCSSQSGHNTVSWYQQALGQGPQFIFQYYREEENGRGNFPPRFSGLQFPNYSSELNVNALELDDSALYLCASSFDGNYGYTFGSGTRLTVV.

This chain links TRBV6-6 with TRBJ2-7; the match to TRBD1 covers 8 bases. The CDR3 totals 14 residues. Per germline, CDR1 MNHNY and CDR2 SVGAGI (reference sequence). J gave up 6 bases and V 8 bases, and 12 bases lay outside the gene matches. The CDR3 is CASQARTGLGEQYF. CDR3 bases: TGTGCCAGCCAGGCTAGGACAGGGTTGGGCGAGCAGTACTTC.

A remark on this clone: Distinct nucleotide sequences in the sample also encode this CDR3. V gene TRBV5-1 combines with J gene TRBJ1-1; D is ambiguous. V was pared by 0 bases and J by 1 base, with 7 bases between. From germline, CDR1 is SGHRS and CDR2 YFSETQ. The CDR3 runs to 14 residues. CDR3 bases: TGCGCCAGCAGCTTGGACGGCGGGAACACTGAAGCTTTCTTT. This translates into CASSLDGGNTEAFF.

As DNA, the CDR3 is TGTGCCAGCAGCGTAGAACGGAGTGCATCGGCGACCCAGTACTTC. This encodes CASSVERSASATQYF. The chain links TRBV9 to TRBJ2-5; no clear D. Trimming pared 0 bases from V and 7 bases from J, leaving 16 bases between. This CDR3 is 15 amino acids long. Per the germline V gene, CDR1 is SGDLS and CDR2 is YYNGEE.

This clone appeared once. The chain has TRBV5-1 and TRBJ2-5; 8 nucleotides agree with TRBD2. The J segment lost 0 bases and the V segment lost 0 bases, leaving 4 bases of the junction unmatched. The CDR3 is made up of 16 amino acids. The V gene's germline CDR1 is SGHRS and CDR2 YFSETQ. In DNA, the CDR3 is TGCGCCAGCAGCTTGGGGATAGCGGGATACCAAGAGACCCAGTACTTC. As protein: CASSLGIAGYQETQYF.

J is TRBJ2-3 and V is TRBV2, with D maybe TRBD1 (5 bases). This CDR3 comprises 14 residues. Between the trimmed V and J ends, which lost 7 bases and 4 bases, there was a span of 15 bases. The V gene's germline CDR1 is SNHLY and CDR2 FYNNEI. Here the CDR3 reads CASKRMGRADTQYF. The CDR3 coding sequence is TGTGCCAGCAAAAGAATGGGGCGCGCAGATACGCAGTATTTT. Filled out from reference TRBV2 and TRBJ2-3, the complete variable domain reads EPEVTQTPSHQVTQMGQEVILRCVPISNHLYFYWYRQILGQKVEFLVSFYNNEISEKSEIFDDQFSVERPDGSNFTLKIRSTKLEDSAMYFCASKRMGRADTQYFGPGTRLTVL.